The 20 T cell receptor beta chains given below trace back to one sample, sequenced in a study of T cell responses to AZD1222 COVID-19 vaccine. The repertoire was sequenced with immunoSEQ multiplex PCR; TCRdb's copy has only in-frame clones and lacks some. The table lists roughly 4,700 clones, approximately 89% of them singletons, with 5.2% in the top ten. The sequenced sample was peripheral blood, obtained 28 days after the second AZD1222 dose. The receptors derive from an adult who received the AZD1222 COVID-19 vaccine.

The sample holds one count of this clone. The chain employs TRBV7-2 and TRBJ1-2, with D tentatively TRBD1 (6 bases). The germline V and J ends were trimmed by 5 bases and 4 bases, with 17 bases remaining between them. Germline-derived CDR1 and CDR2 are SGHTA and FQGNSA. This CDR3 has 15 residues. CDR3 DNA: TGTGCCAGCAGCCCGGACAGCTCCGCTATCTATGGCTACACCTTC. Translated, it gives CASSPDSSAIYGYTF.

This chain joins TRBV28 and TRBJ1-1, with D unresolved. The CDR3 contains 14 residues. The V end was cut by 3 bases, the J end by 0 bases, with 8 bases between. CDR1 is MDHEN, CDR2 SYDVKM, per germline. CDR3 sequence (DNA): TGTGCCAGCAGTTTTCATAACATGAACACTGAAGCTTTCTTT. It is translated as CASSFHNMNTEAFF.

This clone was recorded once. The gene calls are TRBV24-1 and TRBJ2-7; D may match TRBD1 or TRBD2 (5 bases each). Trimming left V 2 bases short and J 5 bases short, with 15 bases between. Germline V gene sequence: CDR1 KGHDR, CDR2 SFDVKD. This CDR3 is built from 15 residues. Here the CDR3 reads CATSDSTRGPNEQYF. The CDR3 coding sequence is TGTGCCACCAGTGATTCCACGAGGGGCCCCAACGAGCAGTACTTC.

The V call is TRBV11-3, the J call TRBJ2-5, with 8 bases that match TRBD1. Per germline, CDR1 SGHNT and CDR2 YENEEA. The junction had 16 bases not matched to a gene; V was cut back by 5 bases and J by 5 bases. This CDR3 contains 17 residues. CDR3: CASSPGDRGLSRETQYF. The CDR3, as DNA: TGTGCCAGCAGCCCCGGAGACAGGGGCTTATCGCGCGAGACCCAGTACTTC.

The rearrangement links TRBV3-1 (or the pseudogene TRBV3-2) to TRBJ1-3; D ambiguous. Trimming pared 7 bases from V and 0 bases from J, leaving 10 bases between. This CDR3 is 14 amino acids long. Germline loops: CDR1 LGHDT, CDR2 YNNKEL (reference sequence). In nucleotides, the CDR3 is TGTGCCAGCACTATCTGGAGCTCTGGAAACACCATATATTTT. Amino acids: CASTIWSSGNTIYF.

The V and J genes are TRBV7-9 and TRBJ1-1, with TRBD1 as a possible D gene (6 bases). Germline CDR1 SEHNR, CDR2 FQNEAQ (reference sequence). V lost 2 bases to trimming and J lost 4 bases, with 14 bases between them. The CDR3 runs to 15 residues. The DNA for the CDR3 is TGTGCCAGCAGCTTAAACAGGGAGGCGGGCACTGAAGCTTTCTTT. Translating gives CASSLNREAGTEAFF.

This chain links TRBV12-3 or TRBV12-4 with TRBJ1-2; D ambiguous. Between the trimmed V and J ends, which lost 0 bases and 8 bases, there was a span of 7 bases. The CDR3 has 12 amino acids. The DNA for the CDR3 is TGTGCCAGCAGTTTAGCTGGTGAAGGCTACACCTTC. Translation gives CASSLAGEGYTF.

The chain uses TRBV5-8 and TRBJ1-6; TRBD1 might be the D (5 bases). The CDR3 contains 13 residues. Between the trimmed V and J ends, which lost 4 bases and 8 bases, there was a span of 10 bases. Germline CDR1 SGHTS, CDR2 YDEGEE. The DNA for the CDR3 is TGTGCCAGCAGCCGGGACTCAGATTCACCCCTCCACTTT. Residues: CASSRDSDSPLHF.

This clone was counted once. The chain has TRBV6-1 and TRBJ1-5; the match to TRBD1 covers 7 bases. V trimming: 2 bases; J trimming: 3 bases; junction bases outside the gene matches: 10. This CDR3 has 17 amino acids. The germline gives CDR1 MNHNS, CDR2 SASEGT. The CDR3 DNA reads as TGTGCCAGCAGTGAAATGGGACAGACAGTTTACAATCAGCCCCAGCATTTT. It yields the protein CASSEMGQTVYNQPQHF.

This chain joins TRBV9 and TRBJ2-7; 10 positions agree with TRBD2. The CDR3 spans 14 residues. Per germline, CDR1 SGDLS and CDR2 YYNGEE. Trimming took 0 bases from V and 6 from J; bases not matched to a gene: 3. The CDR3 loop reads CASSVEGLASEQYF. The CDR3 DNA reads TGTGCCAGCAGCGTAGAGGGACTAGCGTCCGAGCAGTACTTC.

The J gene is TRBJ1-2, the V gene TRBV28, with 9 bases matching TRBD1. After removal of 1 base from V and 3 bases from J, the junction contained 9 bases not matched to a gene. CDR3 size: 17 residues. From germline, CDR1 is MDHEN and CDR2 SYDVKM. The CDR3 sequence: CASSLLGGQGLDYGYTF. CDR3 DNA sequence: TGTGCCAGCAGTTTATTAGGCGGACAGGGGCTCGACTATGGCTACACCTTC.

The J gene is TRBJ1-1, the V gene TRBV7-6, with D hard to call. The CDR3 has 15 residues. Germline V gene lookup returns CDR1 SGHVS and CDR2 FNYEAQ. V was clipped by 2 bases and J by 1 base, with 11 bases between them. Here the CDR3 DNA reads TGTGCCAGCAGCTTACGGGGTGGCGGGAACACTGAAGCTTTCTTT. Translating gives CASSLRGGGNTEAFF.

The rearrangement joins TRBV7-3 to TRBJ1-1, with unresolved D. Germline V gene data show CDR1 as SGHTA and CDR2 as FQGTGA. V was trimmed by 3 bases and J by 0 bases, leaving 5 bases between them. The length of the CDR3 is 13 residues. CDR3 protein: CASSLSMNTEAFF. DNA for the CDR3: TGTGCCAGCAGCTTGAGCATGAACACTGAAGCTTTCTTT. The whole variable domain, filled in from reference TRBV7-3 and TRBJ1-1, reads GAGVSQTPSNKVTEKGKYVELRCDPISGHTALYWYRQSLGQGPEFLIYFQGTGAADDSGLPNDRFFAVRPEGSVSTLKIQRTERGDSAVYLCASSLSMNTEAFFGQGTRLTVV.

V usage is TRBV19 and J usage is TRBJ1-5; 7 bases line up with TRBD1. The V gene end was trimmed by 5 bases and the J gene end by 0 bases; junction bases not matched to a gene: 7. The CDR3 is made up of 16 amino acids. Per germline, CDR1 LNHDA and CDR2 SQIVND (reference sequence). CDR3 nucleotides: TGTGCCAGTAGTCCGACAGGGCCTTATAGCAATCAGCCCCAGCATTTT. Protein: CASSPTGPYSNQPQHF.

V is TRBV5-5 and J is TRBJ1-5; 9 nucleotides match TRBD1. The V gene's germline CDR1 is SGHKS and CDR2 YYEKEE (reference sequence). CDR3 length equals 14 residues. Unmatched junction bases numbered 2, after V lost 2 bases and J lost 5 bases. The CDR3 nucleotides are TGTGCCAGCAGCTTCAGACAGGGGGATCAGCCCCAGCATTTT. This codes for CASSFRQGDQPQHF.

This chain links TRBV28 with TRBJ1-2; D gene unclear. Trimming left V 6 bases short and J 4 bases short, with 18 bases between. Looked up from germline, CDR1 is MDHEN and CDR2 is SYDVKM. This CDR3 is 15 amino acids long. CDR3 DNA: TGTGCCAGCAGATACGGCCCCTCCTCGGGCTATGGCTACACCTTC. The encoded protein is CASRYGPSSGYGYTF.

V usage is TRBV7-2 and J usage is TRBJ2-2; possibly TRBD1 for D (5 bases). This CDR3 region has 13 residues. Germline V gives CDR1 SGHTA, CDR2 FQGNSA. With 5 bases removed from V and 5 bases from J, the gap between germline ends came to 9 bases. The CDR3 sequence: CASSARVTGELFF. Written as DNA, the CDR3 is TGTGCCAGCAGCGCCAGGGTGACCGGGGAGCTGTTTTTT.

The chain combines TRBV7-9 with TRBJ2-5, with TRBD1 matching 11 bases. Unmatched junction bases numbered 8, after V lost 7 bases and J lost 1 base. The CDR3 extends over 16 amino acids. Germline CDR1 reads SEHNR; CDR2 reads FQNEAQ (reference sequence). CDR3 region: CASTLGDRGIQETQYF. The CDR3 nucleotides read TGTGCCAGCACCCTAGGGGACAGGGGGATCCAAGAGACCCAGTACTTC. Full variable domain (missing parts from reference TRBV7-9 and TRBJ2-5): DTGVSQNPRHKITKRGQNVTFRCDPISEHNRLYWYRQTLGQGPEFLTYFQNEAQLEKSRLLSDRFSAERPKGSFSTLEIQRTEQGDSAMYLCASTLGDRGIQETQYFGPGTRLLVL.

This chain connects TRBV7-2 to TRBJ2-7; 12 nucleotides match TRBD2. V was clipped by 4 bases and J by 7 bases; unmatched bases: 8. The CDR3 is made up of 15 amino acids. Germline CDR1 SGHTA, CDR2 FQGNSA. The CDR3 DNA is TGTGCCAGCAGCTCTAGGACTAGCGGGATCGGTGAGCAGTACTTC. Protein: CASSSRTSGIGEQYF.

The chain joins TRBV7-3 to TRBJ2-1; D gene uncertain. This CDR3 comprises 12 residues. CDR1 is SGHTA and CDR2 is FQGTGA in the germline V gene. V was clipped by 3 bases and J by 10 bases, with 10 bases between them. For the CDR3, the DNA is TGTGCCAGCAGCTTCGCTTCCACCGAGCAGTTCTTC. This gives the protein CASSFASTEQFF.